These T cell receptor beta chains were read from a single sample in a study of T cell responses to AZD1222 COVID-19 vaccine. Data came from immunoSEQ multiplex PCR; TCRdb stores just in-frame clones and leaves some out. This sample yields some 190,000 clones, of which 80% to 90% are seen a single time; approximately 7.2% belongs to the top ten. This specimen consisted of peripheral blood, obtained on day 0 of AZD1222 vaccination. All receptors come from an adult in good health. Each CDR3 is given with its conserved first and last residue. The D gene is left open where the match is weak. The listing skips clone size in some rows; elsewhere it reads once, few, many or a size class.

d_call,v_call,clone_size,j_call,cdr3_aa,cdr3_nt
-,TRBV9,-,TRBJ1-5,CASSVGGLGNQPQHF,TGTGCCAGCAGCGTAGGAGGGTTGGGCAATCAGCCCCAGCATTTT
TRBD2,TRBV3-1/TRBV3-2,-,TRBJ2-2,CASSHTPASGGYTGELFF,TGTGCCAGCAGCCACACCCCTGCCAGCGGGGGGTACACCGGGGAGCTGTTTTTT
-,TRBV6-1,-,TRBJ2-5,CASSEAWGNQETQYF,TGTGCCAGCAGTGAAGCTTGGGGGAACCAAGAGACCCAGTACTTC
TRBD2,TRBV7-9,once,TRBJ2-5,CASSHPDGRAGETQYF,TGTGCCAGCAGCCATCCCGACGGGAGGGCGGGGGAGACCCAGTACTTC
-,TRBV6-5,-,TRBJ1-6,CASSYGGAINSPLHF,TGTGCCAGCAGTTACGGGGGGGCGATTAATTCACCCCTCCACTTT
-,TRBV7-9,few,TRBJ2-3,CASSLGTPIIFRVTDTQYF,TGTGCCAGCAGCTTAGGGACCCCTATCATCTTTCGGGTCACAGATACGCAGTATTTT
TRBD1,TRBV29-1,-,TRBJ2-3,CSVEDDRGTDTQYF,TGCAGCGTTGAAGATGACAGGGGCACAGATACGCAGTATTTT
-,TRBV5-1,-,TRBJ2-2,CASSGGNPSGELFF,TGCGCCAGCAGCGGGGGCAACCCGTCCGGGGAGCTGTTTTTT
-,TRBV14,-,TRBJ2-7,CASSYGTVYEQYF,TGTGCCAGCAGCTATGGGACGGTTTACGAGCAGTACTTC
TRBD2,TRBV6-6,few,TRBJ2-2,CASTPQVAGRYELFF,TGTGCCAGCACCCCCCAAGTAGCGGGGAGGTACGAGCTGTTTTTT
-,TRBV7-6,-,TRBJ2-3,CASRPSRADTQYF,TGTGCCAGCAGGCCGTCGCGGGCAGATACGCAGTATTTT
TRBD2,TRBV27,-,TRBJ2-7,CASSPSIAGDYEQYF,TGTGCCAGCAGTCCCTCAATAGCGGGGGACTACGAGCAGTACTTC
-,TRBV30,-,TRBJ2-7,CAWSKIQYEQYF,TGTGCCTGGAGTAAAATACAGTACGAGCAGTACTTC
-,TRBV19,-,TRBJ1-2,CASSIVQDLNYGYTF,TGTGCCAGTAGTATTGTACAGGACCTTAACTATGGCTACACCTTC
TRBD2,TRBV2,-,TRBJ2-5,CASSAETSGDGETQYF,TGTGCCAGCAGTGCCGAGACTAGCGGGGATGGAGAGACCCAGTACTTC
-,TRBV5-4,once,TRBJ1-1,CASSLAGDSGTEAFF,TGTGCCAGCAGCTTGGCTGGGGATTCTGGAACTGAAGCTTTCTTT
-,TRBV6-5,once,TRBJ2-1,CATTTTNYNEQFF,TGTGCCACTACTACCACCAACTACAATGAGCAGTTCTTC
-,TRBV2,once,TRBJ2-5,CASSELRQETQYF,TGTGCCAGCAGTGAACTTAGGCAAGAGACCCAGTACTTC
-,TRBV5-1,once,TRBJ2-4,CASSYSAFAKNIQYF,TGCGCCAGCAGCTACTCGGCGTTTGCCAAAAACATTCAGTACTTC
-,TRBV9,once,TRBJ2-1,CASSVVVSGSYNEQFF,TGTGCCAGCAGCGTAGTGGTTAGCGGCTCCTACAATGAGCAGTTCTTC
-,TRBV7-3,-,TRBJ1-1,CASSAEPGDTEAFF,TGTGCCAGCAGCGCCGAGCCTGGGGACACTGAAGCTTTCTTT
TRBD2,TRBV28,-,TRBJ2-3,CASKAGLNTDTQYF,TGTGCCAGCAAAGCGGGGTTAAACACAGATACGCAGTATTTT
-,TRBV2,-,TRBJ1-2,CASSVPSGEHGYTF,TGTGCCAGCAGCGTGCCCAGTGGGGAACATGGCTACACCTTC
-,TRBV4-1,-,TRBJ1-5,CASSQAKTGDNQPQHF,TGCGCCAGCAGCCAAGCAAAGACAGGCGACAATCAGCCCCAGCATTTT
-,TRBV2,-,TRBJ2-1,CASSSRDPAWNEQFF,TGTGCCAGCAGTTCACGGGACCCCGCGTGGAATGAGCAGTTCTTC
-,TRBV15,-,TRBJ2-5,CATSGRTGTQETQYF,TGTGCCACCAGCGGGAGGACAGGTACCCAAGAGACCCAGTACTTC
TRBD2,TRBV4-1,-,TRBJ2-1,CASSRTSGLNNEQFF,TGCGCCAGCAGCCGAACTAGCGGGCTTAACAATGAGCAGTTCTTC
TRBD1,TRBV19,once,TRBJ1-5,CASSPQGAAQHF,TGTGCCAGTAGTCCCCAGGGGGCGGCCCAGCATTTT
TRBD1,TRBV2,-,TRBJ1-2,CASSEGQNYGYTF,TGTGCCAGCAGTGAGGGACAGAACTATGGCTACACCTTC
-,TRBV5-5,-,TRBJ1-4,CASSLGQSPNEKLFF,TGTGCCAGCAGCCTAGGACAGTCCCCTAATGAAAAACTGTTTTTT
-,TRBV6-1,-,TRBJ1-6,CASSETPKGSPLHF,TGTGCCAGCAGTGAAACACCCAAGGGTTCACCCCTCCACTTT
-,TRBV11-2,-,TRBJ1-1,CASSLARDLNTEAFF,TGTGCCAGCAGCTTGGCGAGAGACTTGAACACTGAAGCTTTCTTT
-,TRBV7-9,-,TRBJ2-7,CASSLEETYEQYF,TGTGCCAGCAGCTTAGAGGAGACCTACGAGCAGTACTTC
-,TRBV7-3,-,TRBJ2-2,CASSEQGPVNTGELFF,TGTGCCAGCAGCGAACAGGGACCGGTGAACACCGGGGAGCTGTTTTTT
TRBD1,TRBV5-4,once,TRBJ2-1,CASSSRRRDRGLGNEQFF,TGTGCCAGCAGCTCGAGACGCCGGGACAGGGGGCTTGGCAATGAGCAGTTCTTC
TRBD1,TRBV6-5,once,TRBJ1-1,CASSPIPGQLTEAFF,TGTGCCAGCAGTCCCATACCGGGACAGCTCACTGAAGCTTTCTTT